This T cell receptor beta chain was sequenced for a study of T cells in Graves' hyperthyroidism and ophthalmopathy. Across the study: Peripheral blood was obtained at initial diagnosis, preceding any treatment.

This CDR3 contains 16 residues. V trimming: 1 base; J trimming: 5 bases; junction bases outside the gene matches: 7. The germline V gene encodes CDR1 SGHVS and CDR2 FNYEAQ. This clonotype was recorded at least ten times. Its cognate antigen is unknown. Researchers took RNA transcripts and amplified the TCR beta CDR3 regions from them. First-round RT-PCR of the TCR CDR3 relied on the HTBI primer set. TCRdb re-called the multiplex PCR reads through MiXCR, storing one row per CDR3 protein. In the table there are around 180,000 distinct CDR3 sequences, 15% to 20% of which are singletons. Overall study findings and caveats: Prediction of ophthalmopathy progression came a median approximately 6 months pre-onset. Most expanded thyroid clonotypes above 0.001 also appeared in blood. Separating ophthalmopathy from stable hyperthyroidism was achieved by a 13 V-J model.

This chain links TRBV7-6 with TRBJ2-3, with 9 positions matching TRBD2. The source is a woman between 50 and 59 years old with Graves' hyperthyroidism. The sample comprised blood. CDR3 in amino acids: CASSLGLAGWGDTQYF. The CDR3 coding sequence is TGTGCCAGCAGCTTAGGCCTAGCGGGGTGGGGAGATACGCAGTATTTT.